Following are 4 T cell receptor beta chains from one sample sequenced in a study of T cells in Graves' hyperthyroidism and ophthalmopathy. It was RNA transcripts that yielded the amplified TCR beta CDR3 regions. Primed by the HTBI set, a first-round RT-PCR was run on the TCR CDR3. TCRdb processed the multiplex PCR reads anew with MiXCR; each CDR3 protein has one entry. The data contain roughly 660,000 distinct CDR3 sequences, roughly a sixth of them singletons. Sequences were obtained from blood. These receptors were obtained from a man over 45 with Graves' hyperthyroidism.

Regarding this clonotype: One end of the junction varies from germline; a read error may be responsible. The chain uses TRBV7-7 and TRBJ1-5, with TRBD1 matching over 9 bases. The CDR3 totals 19 residues. Germline V CDR1 and CDR2: SSHAT, FNYEAQ (reference sequence). This chain's CDR3 is CASSLDRGGQGLNNQPQHF. The CDR3 nucleotides read TGTGCTAGCAGCTTAGATCGGGGAGGACAGGGGCTGAACAATCAGCCCCAGCATTTT.

This clonotype was observed many times. The J gene is TRBJ1-1, the V gene TRBV10-1; D unresolved. CDR1 WNHNN and CDR2 SYGVQD come from the germline V gene (reference sequence). Trimming cost V 2 bases and J 3 bases, with 10 bases left between them. The CDR3 has 14 amino acids. In DNA form, the CDR3 reads TGCGCCAGCAGTGAGGGTACGTCGGACACTGAAGCTTTCTTT. Translation gives CASSEGTSDTEAFF.

This clonotype has a handful of counts. The J gene is TRBJ2-7, the V gene TRBV19; perhaps TRBD1 as D (6 bases). The CDR3 extends over 17 amino acids. Germline V CDR1 and CDR2: LNHDA, SQIVND (reference sequence). Trimming took off 4 bases at V and 2 bases at J, with 21 bases between the two ends. CDR3 in DNA: TGTGCCAGTAGTACCAGCTCACCGGGACACGGGACCTACGAGCAGTACTTC. Translating it yields CASSTSSPGHGTYEQYF. The entire variable domain, with the rest obtained from reference TRBV19 and TRBJ2-7, is as follows: DGGITQSPKYLFRKEGQNVTLSCEQNLNHDAMYWYRQDPGQGLRLIYYSQIVNDFQKGDIAEGYSVSREKKESFPLTVTSAQKNPTAFYLCASSTSSPGHGTYEQYFGPGTRLTVT.

The table lists this clonotype with many counts. The chain uses TRBV9 and TRBJ2-5; no clear D gene. This CDR3 region has 13 residues. Germline V lookup: CDR1 SGDLS, CDR2 YYNGEE. Between the trimmed V and J ends, which lost 0 bases and 5 bases, there was a span of 8 bases. CDR3 DNA: TGTGCCAGCAGCGTAGGTAGGGCGGAGACCCAGTACTTC. Its translation is CASSVGRAETQYF.